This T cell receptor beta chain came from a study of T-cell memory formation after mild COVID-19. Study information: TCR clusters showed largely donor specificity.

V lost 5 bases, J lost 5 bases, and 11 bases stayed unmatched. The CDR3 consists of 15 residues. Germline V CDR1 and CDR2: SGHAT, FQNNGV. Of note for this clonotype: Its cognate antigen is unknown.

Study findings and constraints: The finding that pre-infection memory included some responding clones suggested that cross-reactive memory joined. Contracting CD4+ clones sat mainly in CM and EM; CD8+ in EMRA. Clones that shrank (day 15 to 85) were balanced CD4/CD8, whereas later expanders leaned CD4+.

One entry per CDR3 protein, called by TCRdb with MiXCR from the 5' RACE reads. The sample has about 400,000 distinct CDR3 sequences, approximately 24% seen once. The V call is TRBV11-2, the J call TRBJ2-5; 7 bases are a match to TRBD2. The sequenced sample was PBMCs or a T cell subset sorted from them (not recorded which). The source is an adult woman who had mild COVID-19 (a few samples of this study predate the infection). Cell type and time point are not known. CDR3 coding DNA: TGTGCCAGCAGCCCAACGACGACTAGCACGGAGACCCAGTACTTC. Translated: CASSPTTTSTETQYF. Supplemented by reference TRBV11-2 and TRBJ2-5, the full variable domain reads EAGVAQSPRYKIIEKRQSVAFWCNPISGHATLYWYQQILGQGPKLLIQFQNNGVVDDSQLPKDRFSAERLKGVDSTLKIQPAKLEDSAVYLCASSPTTTSTETQYFGPGTRLLVL.